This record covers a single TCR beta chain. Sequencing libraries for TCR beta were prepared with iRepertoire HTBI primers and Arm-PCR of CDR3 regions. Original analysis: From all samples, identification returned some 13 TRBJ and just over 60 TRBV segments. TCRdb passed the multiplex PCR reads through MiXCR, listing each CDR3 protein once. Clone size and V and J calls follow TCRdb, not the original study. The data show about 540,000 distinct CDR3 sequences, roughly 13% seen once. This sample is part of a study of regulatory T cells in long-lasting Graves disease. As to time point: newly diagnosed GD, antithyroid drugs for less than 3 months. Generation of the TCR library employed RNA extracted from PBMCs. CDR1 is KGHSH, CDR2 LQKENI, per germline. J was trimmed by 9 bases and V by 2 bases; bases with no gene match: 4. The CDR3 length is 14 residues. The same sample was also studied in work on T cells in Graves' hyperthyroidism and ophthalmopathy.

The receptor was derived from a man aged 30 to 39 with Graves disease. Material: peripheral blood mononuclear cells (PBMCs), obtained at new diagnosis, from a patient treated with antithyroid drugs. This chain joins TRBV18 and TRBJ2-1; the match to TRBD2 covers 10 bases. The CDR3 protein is CASSPASGRSEQFF. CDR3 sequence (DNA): TGTGCCAGCTCACCAGCTAGCGGGAGAAGTGAGCAGTTCTTC.